Presented here are 28 T cell receptor beta chains from one specimen sequenced in a study of regulatory T cells in long-lasting Graves disease. Construction of the TCR beta libraries employed iRepertoire HTBI primers in conjunction with Arm-PCR of CDR3 regions. TCRdb reanalysed the multiplex PCR reads using MiXCR and keeps one entry per CDR3 protein. This table holds fewer than 600,000 distinct CDR3 sequences, approximately 22% found once. Time point denoted: persistent/refractory GD, antithyroid drugs over 5 years with positive TRAb. Generation of the TCR library employed RNA extracted from PBMCs. The starting material was peripheral blood mononuclear cells (PBMCs), obtained when the disease was refractory, from a patient treated with antithyroid drugs. All receptors come from a female donor with Graves disease.

At least ten counts were recorded for this clonotype. CDR3 protein: CASSPGNSEKLFF. In DNA, the CDR3 is TGTGCCAGCAGTCCCGGAAATAGTGAAAAACTGTTTTTT. The rearrangement links TRBV6-1 to TRBJ1-4, with unresolved D. Trimming left V 5 bases short and J 7 bases short, with 11 bases between. Germline CDR1 MNHNS, CDR2 SASEGT. The CDR3 runs to 13 residues.

This clonotype was found a few times. This chain connects TRBV5-6 to TRBJ1-2; a weak D match, TRBD1 (5 bases). Germline-derived CDR1 and CDR2 are SGHDT and YYEEEE. This CDR3 contains 14 residues. V gave up 0 bases and J gave up 4 bases, with 10 bases separating them. This CDR3 is CASSLDRPGYGYTF. Written as DNA, the CDR3 is TGTGCCAGCAGCTTGGACAGGCCGGGCTATGGCTACACCTTC.

This clonotype was seen a few times. This sequence joins TRBV19 and TRBJ1-2; D is ambiguous. V was clipped by 5 bases and J by 7 bases, with 11 bases between them. CDR1 is LNHDA, CDR2 SQIVND, per germline (reference sequence). The CDR3 has 12 amino acids. The CDR3 sequence is CASSPQGFGYTF. CDR3 DNA: TGTGCCAGTAGTCCCCAAGGGTTTGGCTACACCTTC.

The sample holds many counts of this clonotype. The chain carries TRBV29-1 and TRBJ2-7; 10 bases agree with TRBD1. The CDR3 spans 14 residues. Trimming removed 3 bases from V and 3 bases from J; junction bases left unmatched: 5. The V gene's germline CDR1 is SQVTM and CDR2 ANQGSEA. The CDR3 loop is CSVEGRDRGYEQYF. In DNA form, the CDR3 reads TGCAGCGTTGAGGGGCGGGACAGGGGCTACGAGCAGTACTTC.

The chain employs TRBV19 and TRBJ1-1, with no clear D. Trimming left V 7 bases short and J 12 bases short, with 27 bases between. Germline values: CDR1 LNHDA, CDR2 SQIVND (reference sequence). This CDR3 region has 15 residues. The CDR3 is CASTITGPPDGETFF. The CDR3 DNA sequence: TGTGCCAGTACCATTACCGGGCCCCCAGATGGAGAAACTTTCTTT.

The genes are TRBV6-1 and TRBJ2-7, with 9 bases aligning to TRBD1. The germline V gene has CDR1 MNHNS and CDR2 SASEGT. The CDR3 runs to 14 residues. The V and J ends lost 6 bases and 3 bases, in that order; junction bases with no gene match: 6. CDR3 bases: TGTGCCAGCAGATCCGGGACAGGGAACTACGAGCAGTACTTC. Amino acid sequence: CASRSGTGNYEQYF.

The V gene is TRBV6-1, the J gene TRBJ1-4; possibly TRBD1 for D (5 bases). This CDR3 spans 15 amino acids. The germline V and J ends were trimmed by 5 bases and 8 bases, with 18 bases remaining between them. Germline CDR1 and CDR2: MNHNS and SASEGT. CDR3: CASSQGTAKGEKLFF. The CDR3 DNA sequence: TGTGCCAGCAGTCAAGGGACCGCGAAAGGCGAAAAACTGTTTTTT.

The chain is built from TRBV14 and TRBJ2-5, with D perhaps matching TRBD2 (6 bases). The length of the CDR3 is 17 residues. Deletions cut 0 bases from V and 4 bases from J, with 18 bases between. Germline V gene lookup returns CDR1 SGHDN and CDR2 FVKESK. The CDR3 loop is CASSQDYFGRRRETQYF. The DNA for the CDR3 is TGTGCCAGCAGCCAAGATTACTTCGGGAGAAGAAGAGAGACCCAGTACTTC.

This chain uses TRBV6-1 with TRBJ1-3; D is unresolved. In germline, CDR1 is MNHNS, CDR2 SASEGT. Trimming left V 2 bases short and J 2 bases short, with 10 bases between. The CDR3 has 15 residues. CDR3 in DNA: TGTGCCAGCAGTGAAATCGGGTCTCCTGGAAACACCATATATTTT. It encodes CASSEIGSPGNTIYF.

The J gene is TRBJ1-1, the V gene TRBV27, with D unresolved. CDR1 is MNHEY and CDR2 is SMNVEV in the germline V gene (reference sequence). The germline V and J ends were trimmed by 8 bases and 3 bases, with 10 bases remaining between them. This CDR3 spans 12 amino acids. CDR3: CASQAWDTEAFF. CDR3 DNA: TGTGCCAGCCAAGCTTGGGACACTGAAGCTTTCTTT.

At least ten counts were recorded for this clonotype. J is TRBJ1-5 and V is TRBV28, with TRBD1 matching over 7 bases. The CDR3 has 15 residues. Germline V lookup: CDR1 MDHEN, CDR2 SYDVKM. V lost 6 bases, J lost 1 base, and 6 bases stayed unmatched. The CDR3 bases are TGTGCCAGCAGCTTGCTACAGGGGAGCAATCAGCCCCAGCATTTT. As protein: CASSLLQGSNQPQHF.

This clonotype was seen a few times. The V and J genes are TRBV12-3 or TRBV12-4 and TRBJ2-1; the D gene could be TRBD1 or TRBD2 (5 bases each). Trimming removed 8 bases at V and 4 bases at J, with 15 bases between. CDR3 length equals 14 residues. CDR3 amino acids: CASLGTELYNEQFF. The DNA of the CDR3 is TGTGCCAGCCTGGGGACGGAGCTTTACAATGAGCAGTTCTTC.

Here the CDR3 reads CASSYLETGPNQPQHF. CDR3 in DNA: TGTGCCAGCAGTTACTTAGAGACAGGCCCCAATCAGCCCCAGCATTTT. V is TRBV6-9 and J is TRBJ1-5; D is possibly TRBD1 (6 bases). V gave up 3 bases and J gave up 3 bases, with 15 bases separating them. The length of the CDR3 is 16 residues. Per germline, CDR1 MNHGY and CDR2 SVAAGI.

There are many counts of this clonotype. The rearrangement joins TRBV7-3 to TRBJ1-1, with D unresolved. This CDR3 is built from 13 residues. Germline V CDR1 and CDR2: SGHTA, FQGTGA. V was shortened by 0 bases and J by 8 bases, with 10 bases between the two germline ends. The CDR3 DNA sequence: TGTGCCAGCAGCTTAACTCATTCGACGGAAGCTTTCTTT. It yields the protein CASSLTHSTEAFF.

The rearrangement joins TRBV24-1 to TRBJ1-1, with D possibly TRBD1 on 5 matching bases. V was pared by 8 bases and J by 0 bases, with 9 bases between. Germline CDR1 is KGHDR and CDR2 is SFDVKD. The CDR3 runs 13 residues. The CDR3 sequence: CATTEGLNTEAFF. The CDR3 DNA is TGTGCCACCACGGAGGGGCTGAACACTGAAGCTTTCTTT.

This clonotype was detected a few times. The genes are TRBV20-1 and TRBJ2-7; 11 bases are shared with TRBD2. The CDR3 has 14 amino acids. Germline V gives CDR1 DFQATT, CDR2 SNEGSKA (reference sequence). Losses at the gene ends were 5 bases for V and 4 bases for J; bases not matched to a gene: 7. In nucleotides, the CDR3 is TGCAGTGCTTCCCCGGCTAGCGGGAGGTACGAGCAGTACTTC. It is translated as CSASPASGRYEQYF.

This clonotype was found many times. The chain recombines TRBV28 with TRBJ2-2; 8 bases agree with TRBD1. This CDR3 spans 13 amino acids. V lost 10 bases to trimming and J lost 5 bases; unmatched junction nucleotides: 6. Germline loops: CDR1 MDHEN, CDR2 SYDVKM. DNA for the CDR3: TGTGCCACTCGAACAGGGGGAACCGGGGAGCTGTTTTTT. Translating it yields CATRTGGTGELFF.

This chain uses TRBV4-1 with TRBJ1-2; no definite D call. Per germline, CDR1 MGHRA and CDR2 YSYEKL. Between the trimmed V and J ends, which lost 0 bases and 8 bases, there was a span of 10 bases. The CDR3 has 13 residues. The chain's CDR3 is CASSQEMRAGYTF. The DNA of the CDR3 is TGCGCCAGCAGCCAAGAGATGAGGGCCGGCTACACCTTC.

The chain is built from TRBV30 and TRBJ2-7; D is possibly TRBD1 (6 bases). Germline V gene data show CDR1 as GTSNPN and CDR2 as SVGIG (reference sequence). V was trimmed by 0 bases and J by 2 bases, leaving 11 bases between them. This CDR3 has 14 amino acids. This CDR3 reads CAWSVLSGAYEQYF. The CDR3 coding sequence is TGTGCCTGGAGTGTACTATCAGGGGCCTACGAGCAGTACTTC.

The rearrangement links TRBV15 to TRBJ2-7; 10 bases match TRBD1. V lost 4 bases and J lost 2; bases outside the gene matches: 2. Germline V gene data show CDR1 as LNHNV and CDR2 as YYDKDF (reference sequence). The CDR3 runs to 14 residues. CDR3 in DNA: TGTGCCACCAGCATTGGACAGGGGGCCTACGAGCAGTACTTC. Protein product: CATSIGQGAYEQYF.

V and J are TRBV5-4 and TRBJ2-2; maybe TRBD1 (7 bases). V lost 2 bases to trimming and J lost 6 bases, with 14 bases between them. There are 15 residues in the CDR3. Germline V gene data show CDR1 as SGHNT and CDR2 as YYREEE (reference sequence). CDR3 amino acids: CASSLPGGNPGELFF. Here the CDR3 DNA reads TGTGCCAGCAGCTTACCAGGGGGGAATCCCGGGGAGCTGTTTTTT.

The CDR3 DNA reads as TGTGCCAGCTCACCACAAACCGGGACAGCAATGGGTCATGGCTACACCTTC. Its translation: CASSPQTGTAMGHGYTF. The rearrangement joins TRBV18 to TRBJ1-2; the match to TRBD1 covers 7 bases. Unmatched junction bases numbered 14, after V lost 1 base and J lost 6 bases. Germline CDR1 KGHSH, CDR2 LQKENI. The CDR3 spans 17 residues.

V gene TRBV19 combines with J gene TRBJ1-1; D remains unclear. The germline V gene encodes CDR1 LNHDA and CDR2 SQIVND (reference sequence). Trimming left V 2 bases short and J 0 bases short, with 10 bases between. The CDR3 length is 15 residues. CDR3 DNA: TGTGCCAGTAGTATATCGGCGGTGGTGAACACTGAAGCTTTCTTT. This gives the protein CASSISAVVNTEAFF.

This clonotype has a count of ten or more. The chain recombines TRBV11-1 with TRBJ1-2; tentatively, D is TRBD1 (5 bases). The CDR3 runs to 14 residues. Per germline, CDR1 SGHAT and CDR2 FQDESV (reference sequence). Trimming took 2 bases from V and 8 from J, leaving 15 bases between them. CDR3 sequence (DNA): TGTGCCAGCAGCTTACTGGAAGACAGCTACGGCTACACCTTC. Its translation: CASSLLEDSYGYTF.

Points on this clonotype: One junction end disagrees with the germline gene, perhaps due to a read error. This chain joins TRBV7-9 and TRBJ2-6; TRBD1 matches at 10 bases. The germline V gene encodes CDR1 SEHNR and CDR2 FQNEAQ (reference sequence). There are 14 residues in the CDR3. CDR3 protein: CAIKSGTGVNVLTF. The CDR3 bases are TGTGCCATCAAGTCCGGGACAGGGGTCAACGTCCTGACTTTC.

This sequence joins TRBV4-1 and TRBJ2-2; 7 nucleotides align to TRBD1. The V and J ends lost 4 bases and 1 base, in that order; junction bases with no gene match: 3. The CDR3 spans 15 residues. CDR1 MGHRA and CDR2 YSYEKL come from the germline V gene. The CDR3 bases are TGCGCCAGCAGCCTACAGGGGAGGAACACCGGGGAGCTGTTTTTT. This gives the protein CASSLQGRNTGELFF.

This clonotype showed up many times. The rearrangement links TRBV7-2 to TRBJ2-2; D could derive from TRBD1 or TRBD2 (5 bases each). Germline-derived CDR1 and CDR2 are SGHTA and FQGNSA. The CDR3 has 14 residues. V was pared by 7 bases and J by 0 bases, with 9 bases between. The CDR3 DNA reads as TGTGCCAGCAACCCGGGACCGAACACCGGGGAGCTGTTTTTT. It specifies CASNPGPNTGELFF.

This clonotype was seen repeatedly, ten times or more. J is TRBJ1-5 and V is TRBV6-1; 7 bases fit TRBD1. The J segment lost 3 bases and the V segment lost 6 bases, leaving 5 bases of the junction unmatched. The CDR3 contains 14 residues. Germline loops: CDR1 MNHNS, CDR2 SASEGT. Here the CDR3 reads CASSPTGFNQPQHF. In nucleotides, the CDR3 is TGTGCCAGCAGCCCGACAGGGTTCAATCAGCCCCAGCATTTT.